This TCR beta chain was sequenced in a study of T cell responses to AZD1222 COVID-19 vaccine. V was clipped by 3 bases and J by 5 bases, with 17 bases between them. CDR1 and CDR2 (germline): SGHRS, YFSETQ. The CDR3 has 15 residues. Profiled with immunoSEQ multiplex PCR; TCRdb holds only in-frame clones, not every one. Found here are approximately 88,000 clones, roughly nine tenths of them singletons; the top ten hold approximately 5.2%. The V call is TRBV5-1, the J call TRBJ2-5, with D perhaps assigned TRBD1 or TRBD2 (5 bases each). The material sequenced was peripheral blood, taken 28 days after the second AZD1222 dose. The sequence was collected from an adult who received the AZD1222 COVID-19 vaccine. The CDR3 nucleotides read TGCGCCAGCAGCTCCCGCCTGGGGGTCCGGGAGACCCAGTACTTC. Translated: CASSSRLGVRETQYF. Based on the CDR3 plus reference TRBV5-1 and TRBJ2-5, the full variable domain is KAGVTQTPRYLIKTRGQQVTLSCSPISGHRSVSWYQQTPGQGLQFLFEYFSETQRNKGNFPGRFSGRQFSNSRSEMNVSTLELGDSALYLCASSSRLGVRETQYFGPGTRLLVL.